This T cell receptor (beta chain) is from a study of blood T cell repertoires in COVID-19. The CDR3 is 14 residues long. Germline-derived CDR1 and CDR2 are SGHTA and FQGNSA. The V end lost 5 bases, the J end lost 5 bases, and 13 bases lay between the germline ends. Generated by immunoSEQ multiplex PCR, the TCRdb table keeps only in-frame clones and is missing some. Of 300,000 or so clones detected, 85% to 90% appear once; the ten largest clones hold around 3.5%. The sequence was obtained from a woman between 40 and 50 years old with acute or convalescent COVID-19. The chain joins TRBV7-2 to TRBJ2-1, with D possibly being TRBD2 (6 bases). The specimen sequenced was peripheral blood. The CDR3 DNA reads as TGTGCCAGCAGCCCTAGCGTCAATAACAATGAGCAGTTCTTC. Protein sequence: CASSPSVNNNEQFF.